The 5 T cell receptor beta chains below all came from one sample that was sequenced in a study. TCRdb independently ran MiXCR on the RT-PCR reads; one entry per CDR3 protein. Among fewer than 800,000 distinct CDR3 sequences listed, about 14% were seen once. The specimen sequenced was memory CD4+ T cells from blood. The origin of the receptors is a female donor in good health, serving as a healthy control.

In this sample, this clonotype turned up many times. CDR3 nucleotides: TGCGCCAGCAGCCGAGATAGCGGGAGCGGAGAGACCCAGTACTTC. Its protein product is CASSRDSGSGETQYF. The J gene is TRBJ2-5, the V gene TRBV4-3, with 9 bases that match TRBD2. Germline V gene data show CDR1 as LGHNA and CDR2 as YSLEER. The V segment lost 4 bases and the J segment 4 bases; nucleotides outside the gene matches: 7. CDR3 length equals 15 residues.

In its sample, this clonotype was seen a few times. J is TRBJ1-1 and V is TRBV20-1, with D unclear. The germline gives CDR1 DFQATT, CDR2 SNEGSKA (reference sequence). The CDR3 runs 15 residues. V dropped 3 bases and J dropped 1 base, with 15 bases sitting between them. The DNA of the CDR3 is TGCAGTGCTAGCCCCGGGGTCTCAGGGAACACTGAAGCTTTCTTT. This sequence encodes CSASPGVSGNTEAFF.

This clonotype was seen a few times. J is TRBJ2-7 and V is TRBV5-4; unclear D gene. V lost 0 bases and J lost 8, with 9 bases in between. Germline V gene data show CDR1 as SGHNT and CDR2 as YYREEE (reference sequence). This CDR3 region has 12 residues. The CDR3 region has the DNA TGTGCCAGCAGCTTGGCCGGCGGACAGCAGTACTTC. It specifies CASSLAGGQQYF.

This clonotype was found a few times. This chain connects TRBV30 to TRBJ1-2; D might be TRBD1 (5 bases). CDR1 and CDR2 (germline): GTSNPN, SVGIG (reference sequence). This CDR3 is 14 amino acids long. The germline V and J ends were trimmed by 1 base and 4 bases, with 13 bases remaining between them. CDR3 in amino acids: CAWSGGHSGYGYTF. The CDR3 coding sequence is TGTGCCTGGAGTGGAGGACACTCGGGCTATGGCTACACCTTC.

The chain links TRBV3-1 to TRBJ2-2; 7 nucleotides line up with TRBD1. The J segment lost 7 bases and the V segment lost 4 bases, leaving 12 bases of the junction unmatched. Germline lookup yields CDR1 LGHDT and CDR2 YNNKEL (reference sequence). The CDR3 is made up of 16 amino acids. The CDR3 region is CASSPVSTGAGGELFF. CDR3 nucleotides: TGTGCCAGCAGCCCGGTTAGTACAGGGGCCGGCGGGGAGCTGTTTTTT.